The source of this T cell receptor beta chain is a study of CD8+CD57+ T cells in acquired aplastic anemia. Comments on this clonotype: Given the absence of the conserved phenylalanine or tryptophan at the CDR3 end, a read error is likely. The DNA is left out, because the CDR3 cannot be placed on it with certainty; the CDR3 is given as TCRdb lists it.

Genomic DNA acted as the template from which TCR beta VDJ combination and CDR3 sequence profiling were carried out. TCRdb ran MiXCR on the reads and lists one entry per CDR3 protein. The profile shows roughly 420,000 distinct CDR3 sequences, 55% to 75% of them singletons. The sequence was obtained from a human donor in good health, serving as a control. Sequenced material: sorted CD4+, CD8+, or CD8+CD57+ T cells (not recorded which) from PBMCs.

The CDR3 reads CASSQLSAEQYFG. This rearrangement joins TRBV7-2 to TRBJ1-6. Germline assignment: CDR1 SGHTA and CDR2 FQGNSA. The CDR3 region is 13 residues in length, termini included.